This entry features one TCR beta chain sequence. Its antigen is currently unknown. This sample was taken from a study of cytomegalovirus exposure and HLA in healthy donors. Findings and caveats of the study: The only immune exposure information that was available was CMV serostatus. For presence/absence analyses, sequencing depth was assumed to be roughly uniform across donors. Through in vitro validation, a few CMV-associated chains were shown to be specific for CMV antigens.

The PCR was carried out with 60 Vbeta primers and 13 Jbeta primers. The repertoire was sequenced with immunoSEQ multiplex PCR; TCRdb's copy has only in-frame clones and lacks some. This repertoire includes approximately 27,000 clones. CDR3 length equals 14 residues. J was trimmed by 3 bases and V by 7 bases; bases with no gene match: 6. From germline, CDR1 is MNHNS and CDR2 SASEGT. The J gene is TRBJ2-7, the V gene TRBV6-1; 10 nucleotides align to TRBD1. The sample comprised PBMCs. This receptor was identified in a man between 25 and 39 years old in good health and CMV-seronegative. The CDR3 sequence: CASILDRGFYEQYF. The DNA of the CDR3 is TGTGCCAGCATCCTGGACAGGGGGTTCTACGAGCAGTACTTC.